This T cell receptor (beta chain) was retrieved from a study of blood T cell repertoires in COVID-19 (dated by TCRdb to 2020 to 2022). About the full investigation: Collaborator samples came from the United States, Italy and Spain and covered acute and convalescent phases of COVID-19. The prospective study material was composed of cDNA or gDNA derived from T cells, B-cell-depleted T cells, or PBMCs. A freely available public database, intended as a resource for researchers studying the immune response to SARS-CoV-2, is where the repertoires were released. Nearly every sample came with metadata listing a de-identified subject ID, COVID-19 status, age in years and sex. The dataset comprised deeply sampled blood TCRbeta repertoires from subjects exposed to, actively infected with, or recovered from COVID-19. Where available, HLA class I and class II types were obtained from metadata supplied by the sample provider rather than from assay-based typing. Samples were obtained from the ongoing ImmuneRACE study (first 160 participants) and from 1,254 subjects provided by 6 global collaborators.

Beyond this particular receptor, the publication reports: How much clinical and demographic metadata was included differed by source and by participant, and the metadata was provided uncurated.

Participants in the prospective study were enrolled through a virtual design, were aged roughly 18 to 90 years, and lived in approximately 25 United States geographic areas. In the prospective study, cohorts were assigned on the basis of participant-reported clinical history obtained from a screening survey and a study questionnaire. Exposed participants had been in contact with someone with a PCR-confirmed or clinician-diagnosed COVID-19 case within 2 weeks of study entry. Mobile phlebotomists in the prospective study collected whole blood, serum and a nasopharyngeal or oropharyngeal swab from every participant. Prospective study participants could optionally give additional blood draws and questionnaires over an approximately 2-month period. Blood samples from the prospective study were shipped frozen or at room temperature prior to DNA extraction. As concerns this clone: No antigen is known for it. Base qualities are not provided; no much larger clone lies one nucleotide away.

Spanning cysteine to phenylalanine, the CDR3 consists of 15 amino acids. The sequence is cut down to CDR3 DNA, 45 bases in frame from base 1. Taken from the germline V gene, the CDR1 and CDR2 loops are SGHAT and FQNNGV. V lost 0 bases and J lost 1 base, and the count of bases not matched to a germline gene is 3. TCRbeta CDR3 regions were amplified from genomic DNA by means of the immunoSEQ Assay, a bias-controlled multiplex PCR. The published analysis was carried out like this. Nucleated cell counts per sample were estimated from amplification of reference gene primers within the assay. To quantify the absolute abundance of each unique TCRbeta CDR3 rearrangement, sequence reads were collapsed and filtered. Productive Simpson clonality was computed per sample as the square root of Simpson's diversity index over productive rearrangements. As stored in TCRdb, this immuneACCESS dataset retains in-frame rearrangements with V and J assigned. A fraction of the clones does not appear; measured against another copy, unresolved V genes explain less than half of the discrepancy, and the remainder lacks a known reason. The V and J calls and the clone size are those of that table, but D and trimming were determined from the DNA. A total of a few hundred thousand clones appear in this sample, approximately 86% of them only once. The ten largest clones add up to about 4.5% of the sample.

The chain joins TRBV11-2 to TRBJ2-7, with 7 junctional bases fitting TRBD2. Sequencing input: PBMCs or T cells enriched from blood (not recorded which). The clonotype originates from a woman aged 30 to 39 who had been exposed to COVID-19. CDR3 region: CASSLDGGTSYEQYF. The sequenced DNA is TGTGCCAGCAGCTTAGACGGGGGGACTTCCTACGAGCAGTACTTC.